This TCR beta chain appears in the sequencing data of a study of neurological immune-mediated disorders. Whole-study results and caveats: The greatest TCR clonal expansion occurred in HTLV-1-associated myelopathy and the least in multiple sclerosis, which fell below healthy controls. The absence of any CDR3 amino acid sequence shared by expanded clones across subjects suggests that repertoires were private in all groups.

Time point described: longitudinal time-point 1 (baseline). In germline, CDR1 is DFQATT, CDR2 SNEGSKA (reference sequence). The CDR3 totals 17 residues. Trimming removed 0 bases from V and 6 bases from J, with 21 bases in between. This clonotype was counted many times. Its matching antigen is unknown. TCRdb reanalysed the 5' RACE reads using MiXCR and keeps one entry per CDR3 protein. The sample lists some 77,000 distinct CDR3 sequences, 12% to 15% occurring once. The rearrangement links TRBV20-1 to TRBJ1-5; D is unclear. The source is a female donor with HTLV-1-associated myelopathy (HAM/TSP). Sequenced sample: PBMCs. The CDR3 loop is CSARDVGRDPLTQPQHF. CDR3 in DNA: TGCAGTGCTAGAGATGTGGGAAGGGATCCGCTAACTCAGCCCCAGCATTTT.